The clone carrying this T cell receptor beta chain was counted only a few times. This record comes from a study of cytomegalovirus exposure and HLA in healthy donors. The PCR made use of 60 Vbeta and 13 Jbeta primers. This table comes from immunoSEQ multiplex PCR, and its TCRdb copy is limited to in-frame clones, with some not included. In the table there are some 110,000 clones, 9.5% of which are singletons. Sequenced: PBMCs. This clonotype was obtained from a young man in good health and CMV-seronegative.

The CDR3 loop is CASSQLDSLSGELFF. The CDR3 nucleotides are TGTGCCAGCAGCCAGTTAGACAGTCTTAGTGGGGAGCTGTTTTTT. This chain links TRBV9 with TRBJ2-2, with a possible D match to TRBD1 (5 bases). Germline CDR1 is SGDLS and CDR2 is YYNGEE. The length of the CDR3 is 15 residues. V was shortened by 4 bases and J by 8 bases, with 18 bases between the two germline ends.